This TCR beta chain was retrieved from a study of cytomegalovirus exposure and HLA in healthy donors (dated by TCRdb to between 2016 and 2019). Regarding the research as a whole: An earlier analysis of several hundred of the donors reported roughly 270 Gb of sequence data and 117 million unique TCR beta sequences from about 200 million T cells. The study was designed to test whether signatures of past pathogen exposure could be identified by cataloging public T cell receptors. A later analysis re-analyzed previously published TCR beta repertoires from roughly 690 donors and added high-resolution HLA genotyping to study TCR occurrence patterns. A later genetic analysis took genome-wide SNP genotypes for about 55% of the roughly 670 donors and used that subset as a discovery cohort. To predict cytomegalovirus infection status, the study brought together high-throughput TCR immunosequencing, statistical association of individual TCRs with disease status, and machine learning. Roughly five DR-DQ haplotypes were handled as single units for association and clustering, since linkage in the cohort was strong. Both class I and class II loci were covered by HLA typing, at four-digit resolution. Donor age, sex, ethnicity and CMV serostatus were compiled alongside the repertoire data. To decide whether each TCR beta V gene segment behaved as functional or pseudogenic, an earlier analysis of nearly 600 of the donors relied on high-throughput TCR beta sequencing. Every repertoire in the discovery cohort had been generated on one and the same sequencing platform. Among the roughly 400 genotyped donors, around 81% belonged to the genetic ancestry cluster associated with self-reported Caucasian donors. On average, 235,054 unique TCR beta nucleotide sequences were sequenced per donor among some 420 genotyped donors of the cohort, with about 19% of those sequences being non-productive. Rather than drawing on any new phenotypic data, the later analysis identified candidate immune exposures from TCR beta sequences and the way those sequences occurred across donors. An early release that covered more than 550 HLA-typed donors contained approximately 300 gigabases of sequencing data and tens of millions of unique TCR sequences. The study profiled the T cell repertoires of about 720 subjects by immunosequencing and related them to cytomegalovirus serostatus. In addition to the first cohort of around 670 subjects, a separate validation cohort of 130 or so different subjects was used. The number of typed donors differed by locus: 629-630 for A, B, C, DRB1 and DQB1; approximately 540 for DQA1; around 580 for DPA1; and some 450 for DPB1.

The paper's findings and limits, for the study overall: Because counts were too low, seventeen rarely observed V segments, including chromosome 9 orphons, were excluded from the earlier analysis of around 640 of the donors. A later analysis associated around 16,000 TCR beta sequences with specific HLA alleles at a false discovery rate of 0.05. When HLA alleles, especially DR and DQ, strongly co-occurred, TCR associations were difficult to assign to individual alleles. For the cohort, immune exposure information was limited to CMV serostatus. It was suggested by the authors that the approach could potentially be generalized to other disease states and immunological phenotypes. Some IMGT-functional V segments, including TRBV6-2 and TRBV6-3, could not be told apart with the 87-base-pair reads, so those segments were excluded. According to a later genetic analysis, donors in an Asian-associated ancestry cluster had fewer N-insertions in productive TCRs than the approximately 700-donor mean. According to a later analysis, TCR association rates differed among HLA loci, with DRB1 alleles showing the most associated TCRs and HLA-C alleles showing the fewest. Cytomegalovirus status was reported to be diagnosed by the classifier with high specificity and sensitivity in both the original and validation cohorts. A later genetic analysis associated a missense DCLRE1C variant with V-gene and J-gene trimming of TCR beta chains, and an independent cohort replicated the association. A total of 150 or so TCR beta chains were listed by the study as associated with cytomegalovirus. Because HLA typing was unavailable for some donors at each locus, only the typed subset was used in association tests. A few of the identified cytomegalovirus-associated TCR beta chains were confirmed in vitro to be specific for cytomegalovirus antigens. In a later analysis, HLA-associated TCR beta chains were found to be more clonally expanded and to have lower generation probabilities than equally common non-associated chains. Most CMV-associated TCR beta chains appeared to be HLA-restricted in a later analysis, and the HLA associations seemed to be driven largely by CMV exposure. Sequencing depth was assumed to be roughly uniform across donors in the presence/absence analyses, though that assumption may not hold. In this cohort, only TCR beta chains were sequenced, and detectable features were limited by the absence of alpha or paired-chain data. A further reported finding was that TCR beta sequences accurately predicted the HLA-A and HLA-B alleles for most subjects in the first cohort. Linkage disequilibrium might explain the correlated functional status among segregating V segments, but an unknown experimental factor could not be ruled out. A cluster of highly shared sequence variants was judged likely to represent a technical artifact of the sequencing pipeline. Most TCR sequences were seen in very few donors, while some public TCRs were found in many individuals. An earlier analysis of 587 of the donors showed that most TCR beta V segments appeared in productive rearrangements either about 87% or about 30% of the time, which broadly matched IMGT annotations. A later analysis reported that several top co-occurrence clusters appeared linked to parvovirus B19, influenza, CMV and Epstein-Barr virus.

Concerning this clone: Its antigen is still unknown. No clone much larger than this one lies a single base away; base qualities are absent.

Libraries were made using the immunoSEQ multiplex PCR assay. For the multiplex PCR, a mixture combining 60 forward primers for TCR Vbeta segments and 13 reverse primers for TCR Jbeta segments was used. The CDR3 region of rearranged TCR beta genes was amplified from genomic DNA by a multiplex PCR assay. The Illumina HiSeq System was used to sequence the amplified TCR beta libraries as 87-base-pair reads. Turning to the authors' computational methods: In a later analysis, approximately 74 million unique TCR beta chains were counted across the 690 or so repertoires, and roughly 9.9 million of these chains were shared by at least two donors. Raw reads were error-corrected and collapsed into unique sequences with a nearest-neighbor algorithm that merged closely related sequences to remove PCR and sequencing errors. Alignment of CDR3 sequences to IMGT reference sequences was used to assign V, D and J gene segments. Each retained sequence needed at least a six-nucleotide match to both a V gene segment and a J gene segment. Rearrangements were called productive when the CDR3 lacked stop codons and stayed in frame with V and J; all others were non-productive. CDR3 was defined according to IMGT convention as the region running from the second conserved V-encoded cysteine to the conserved J-encoded phenylalanine. The earlier analysis of a few hundred of the donors excluded any sequence lacking an unambiguous match to a single V gene segment. An earlier analysis of 587 of the donors called V segments functional above 56.7% productive rearrangements and segregating when the between-donor standard deviation exceeded 5%. A statistical classification framework was built for diagnosing cytomegalovirus status from the catalog of TCR beta chain sequences. A later analysis assigned V and J genes by comparing TCR nucleotide sequences with IMGT/GENE-DB human TR gene sequences. Using the TCRdist pipeline, a later analysis assigned CDR3 sequences along with most-parsimonious VDJ recombination scenarios. A later analysis defined each TCR beta chain by its CDR3 amino acid sequence plus V-gene family, and excluded reads lacking a unique V-gene family. To address suspected cross-contamination and a sequencing artifact, a later analysis removed 450 to 700 highly shared, low-generation-probability nucleotide sequences. In a later analysis, a clonal expansion index for each public chain was calculated from normalized within-repertoire ranks of inferred template counts. A later analysis computed generation probabilities with a VDJ recombination model fitted to out-of-frame rearrangements, and checked the results against IGoR. In a later analysis, hypergeometric tests were used to score TCR-TCR, TCR-HLA and TCR-CMV co-occurrence, with a repertoire-size bias correction applied to TCR pairs. A later analysis estimated false discovery rates by permuting HLA or CMV assignments 20 times. A later analysis grouped co-occurring TCRs with DBSCAN, adding TCRdist sequence similarity when clustering within HLA-allele-positive subsets. Repertoires with fewer than 30,000 or more than 120,000 public chains, plus five repertoires with anomalous nucleotide sharing, were excluded from co-occurrence clustering. TCRdb holds this immuneACCESS table with in-frame rearrangements only. Some clones are missing; in checked studies, unresolved V genes explain under half, and the rest has no known cause. D and trimming come from the DNA, and the V and J calls and clone size come from that table. This sample has some 150,000 clones in its table, and 80% to 85% of those were observed once. The ten largest clonotypes hold roughly 2.9% of the sample.

From V the trimming removes 2 bases and from J it removes 11 bases, while the gene matches leave 14 bases of the junction unaccounted for. The CDR3 spans 15 residues, from the cysteine through the phenylalanine. The CDR3 DNA has 45 bases and is translated from base 1. For CDR1 and CDR2, the germline V gene (reference sequence) lists LNHNV and YYDKDF. The cohort comprised more than 550 healthy bone marrow donors. At the time of sampling, every cohort member was nominally healthy, though immune exposures that went unrecorded were likely present. The donor tested CMV seronegative and was one of the 352 seronegative cohort members. Every donor gave a peripheral blood sample, and the peripheral blood mononuclear cells from that sample were used for TCR beta sequencing. Genomic DNA was extracted from the blood cell samples with the Qiagen DNeasy Blood Extraction Kit.

The receptor was isolated from a young woman in good health and CMV-seronegative. Material: PBMCs. The chain was built from TRBV15 and TRBJ2-5; TRBD1 matches 7 bases in the middle. The sequenced DNA is TGTGCCACCAGCAGAAATCACCCGAGGCAGGGGGAGCAGTACTTC. Translated, this gives CATSRNHPRQGEQYF.